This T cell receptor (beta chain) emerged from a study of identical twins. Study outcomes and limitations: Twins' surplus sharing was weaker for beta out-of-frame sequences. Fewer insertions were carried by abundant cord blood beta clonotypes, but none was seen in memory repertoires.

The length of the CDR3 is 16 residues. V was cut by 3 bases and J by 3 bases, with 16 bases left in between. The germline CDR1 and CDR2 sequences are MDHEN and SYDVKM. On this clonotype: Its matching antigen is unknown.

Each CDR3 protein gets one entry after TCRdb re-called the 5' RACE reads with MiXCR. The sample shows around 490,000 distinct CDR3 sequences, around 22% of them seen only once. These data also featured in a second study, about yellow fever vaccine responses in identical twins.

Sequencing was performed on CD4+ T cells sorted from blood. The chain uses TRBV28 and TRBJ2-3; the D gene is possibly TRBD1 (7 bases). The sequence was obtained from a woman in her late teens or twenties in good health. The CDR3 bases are TGTGCCAGCAGTTTGCCCGGGGGCAGGGGGACAGATACGCAGTATTTT. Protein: CASSLPGGRGTDTQYF.